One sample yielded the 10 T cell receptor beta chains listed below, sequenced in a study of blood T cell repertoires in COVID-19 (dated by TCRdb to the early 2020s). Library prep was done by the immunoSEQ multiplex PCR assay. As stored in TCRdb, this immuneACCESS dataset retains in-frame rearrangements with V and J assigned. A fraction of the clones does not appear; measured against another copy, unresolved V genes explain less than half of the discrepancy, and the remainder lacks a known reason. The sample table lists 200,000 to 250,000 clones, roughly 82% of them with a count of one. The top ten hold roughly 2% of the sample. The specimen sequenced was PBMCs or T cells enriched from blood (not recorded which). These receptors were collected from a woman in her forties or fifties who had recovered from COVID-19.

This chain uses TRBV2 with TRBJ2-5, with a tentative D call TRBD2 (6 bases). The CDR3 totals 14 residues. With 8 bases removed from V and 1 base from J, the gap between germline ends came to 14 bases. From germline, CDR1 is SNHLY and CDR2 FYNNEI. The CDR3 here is CASGELALQETQYF. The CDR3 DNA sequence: TGTGCCAGCGGCGAACTAGCACTCCAAGAGACCCAGTACTTC.

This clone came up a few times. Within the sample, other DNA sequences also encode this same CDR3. The CDR3 coding sequence is TGTGCCACCAGTGATTTTCGAGACACCGGGGAGCTGTTTTTT. Amino acid sequence: CATSDFRDTGELFF. V gene TRBV24-1 combines with J gene TRBJ2-2; D not resolved. V lost 1 base to trimming and J lost 3 bases, with 5 bases between them. Germline-derived CDR1 and CDR2 are KGHDR and SFDVKD. The CDR3 loop spans 14 amino acids.

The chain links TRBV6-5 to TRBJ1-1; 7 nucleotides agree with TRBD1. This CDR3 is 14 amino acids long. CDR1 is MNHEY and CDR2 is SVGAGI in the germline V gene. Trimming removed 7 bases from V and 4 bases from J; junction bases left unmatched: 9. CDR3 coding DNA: TGTGCCAGCAAAAGAACAGGGGCCGGCACTGAAGCTTTCTTT. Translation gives CASKRTGAGTEAFF.

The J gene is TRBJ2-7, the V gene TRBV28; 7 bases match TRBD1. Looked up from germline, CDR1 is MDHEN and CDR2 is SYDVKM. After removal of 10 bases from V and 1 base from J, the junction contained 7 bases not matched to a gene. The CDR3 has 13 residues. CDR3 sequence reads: CATTQGQSYEQYF. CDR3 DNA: TGTGCCACCACCCAGGGACAGTCCTACGAGCAGTACTTC.

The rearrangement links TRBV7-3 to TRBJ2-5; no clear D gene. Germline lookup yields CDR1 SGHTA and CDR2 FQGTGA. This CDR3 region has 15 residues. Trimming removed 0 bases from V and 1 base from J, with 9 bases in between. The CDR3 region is CASSLTPSSQETQYF. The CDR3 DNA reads TGTGCCAGCAGCTTAACCCCGTCCAGCCAAGAGACCCAGTACTTC. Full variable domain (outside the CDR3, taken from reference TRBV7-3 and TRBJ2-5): GAGVSQTPSNKVTEKGKYVELRCDPISGHTALYWYRQSLGQGPEFLIYFQGTGAADDSGLPNDRFFAVRPEGSVSTLKIQRTERGDSAVYLCASSLTPSSQETQYFGPGTRLLVL.

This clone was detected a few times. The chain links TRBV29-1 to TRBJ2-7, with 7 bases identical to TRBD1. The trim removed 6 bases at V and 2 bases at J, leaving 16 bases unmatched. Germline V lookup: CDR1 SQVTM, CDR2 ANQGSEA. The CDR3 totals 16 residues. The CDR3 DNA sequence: TGCAGCGTGGGCACGAGGCGACAGGGAAGTCCCTACGAGCAGTACTTC. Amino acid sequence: CSVGTRRQGSPYEQYF.

The CDR3 spells CASSQDRLSRGLGHSNYGYTF. CDR3 in DNA: TGTGCCAGCAGCCAAGATCGGCTTTCAAGGGGGTTAGGACATTCTAACTATGGCTACACCTTC. The V gene is TRBV3-1 (or the pseudogene TRBV3-2), the J gene TRBJ1-2, with D perhaps TRBD1 (6 bases). Trimming left V 0 bases short and J 0 bases short, with 26 bases between. The CDR3 contains 21 residues. The germline CDR1 and CDR2 sequences are LGHDT and YNNKEL (reference sequence).

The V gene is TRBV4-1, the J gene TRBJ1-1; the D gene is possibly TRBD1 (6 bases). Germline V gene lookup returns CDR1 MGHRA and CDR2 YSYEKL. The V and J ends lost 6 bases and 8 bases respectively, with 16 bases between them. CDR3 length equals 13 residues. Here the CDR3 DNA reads TGCGCCAGCAGAAGATCCGGGACATCCGAAGCTTTCTTT. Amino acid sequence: CASRRSGTSEAFF.

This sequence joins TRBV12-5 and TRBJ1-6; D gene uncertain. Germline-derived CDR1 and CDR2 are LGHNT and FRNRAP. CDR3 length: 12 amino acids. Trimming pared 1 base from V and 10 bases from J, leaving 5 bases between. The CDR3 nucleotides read TGTGCTAGTGGTTTGGACAGATCACCCCTCCACTTT. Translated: CASGLDRSPLHF.

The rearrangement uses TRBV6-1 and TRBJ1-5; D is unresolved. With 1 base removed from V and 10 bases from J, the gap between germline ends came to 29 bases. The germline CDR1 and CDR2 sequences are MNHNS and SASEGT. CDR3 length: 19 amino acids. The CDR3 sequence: CASSEGFPVTPLQVYPQHF. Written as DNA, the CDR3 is TGTGCCAGCAGTGAAGGTTTTCCAGTTACCCCCCTGCAGGTTTATCCCCAGCATTTT.